This T cell receptor (beta chain) is from a study of blood T cell repertoires in COVID-19. Only in-frame clones appear in the TCRdb table, and some are missing; sequencing was by immunoSEQ multiplex PCR. The sample yields 130,000 or so clones, more than 70% seen once. The CDR3 runs to 13 residues. CDR1 is SGHRS and CDR2 is YFSETQ in the germline V gene. V lost 5 bases and J 0 bases, leaving 8 bases between the germline ends. Material for sequencing was peripheral blood. The J gene is TRBJ1-1, the V gene TRBV5-1, with unresolved D. The receptor was isolated from a man between 45 and 60 years old with acute or convalescent COVID-19. The CDR3 here is CASRMSLNTEAFF. The CDR3, as DNA: TGCGCCAGCAGGATGAGTCTGAACACTGAAGCTTTCTTT.